The clone carrying this TCR beta chain appeared a few times. The V gene end was trimmed by 9 bases and the J gene end by 4 bases; junction bases not matched to a gene: 3. Per germline, CDR1 LGHDT and CDR2 YNNKEL (reference sequence). The length of the CDR3 is 15 residues. Clones were read by immunoSEQ multiplex PCR, and TCRdb kept only the in-frame ones, dropping some. The table lists fewer than 100,000 clones, around 80% of them singletons. The sample belongs to a study of control samples from healthy donors and cancer patients. The TCR comes from a woman aged 60-75 years in good health. V usage is TRBV3-1 (or the pseudogene TRBV3-2) and J usage is TRBJ2-1, with 16 bases matching TRBD2. Sequencing was done on a sample of blood. CDR3 in DNA: TGTGCCAGTATGGGACTAGCGGGGGGGTACAATGAGCAGTTCTTC. Translated, it gives CASMGLAGGYNEQFF.